These 3 T cell receptor beta chains were all obtained from the same sample, sequenced in a study of control samples from healthy donors and cancer patients. Measured with immunoSEQ multiplex PCR; TCRdb has only the in-frame clones, and not every one. Among more than 110,000 clones listed, around 85% were seen once. The sample was blood. The receptors come from a woman aged 25 to 45 in good health.

For the CDR3, the DNA is TGTGCCAGCAGTTTCGACAGGGGAGTTGACACTGAAGCTTTCTTT. Translation gives CASSFDRGVDTEAFF. The chain combines TRBV6-5 with TRBJ1-1, with 8 bases fitting TRBD1. With V trimmed by 4 bases and J by 3 bases, 7 bases remained unmatched. The CDR3 totals 15 residues. In germline, CDR1 is MNHEY, CDR2 SVGAGI.

The J gene is TRBJ2-1, the V gene TRBV2, with D perhaps matching TRBD2 (5 bases). Germline V gene data show CDR1 as SNHLY and CDR2 as FYNNEI. CDR3 length: 17 residues. Trimming removed 4 bases at V and 0 bases at J, with 16 bases between. Here the CDR3 reads CASSAVLAFSSYNEQFF. CDR3 sequence (DNA): TGTGCCAGCAGTGCGGTCCTAGCCTTTAGCTCCTACAATGAGCAGTTCTTC.

V and J are TRBV6-5 and TRBJ2-3, with TRBD2 matching over 7 bases. Losses at the gene ends were 0 bases for V and 6 bases for J; bases not matched to a gene: 6. Looked up from germline, CDR1 is MNHEY and CDR2 is SVGAGI. CDR3 length: 15 amino acids. CDR3 nucleotide sequence: TGTGCCAGCAGTTACTCGACGGCGGGAGAGGATACGCAGTATTTT. Protein sequence: CASSYSTAGEDTQYF.